A selection of T cell receptor beta chains follows, all from one sample in a study of blood T cell repertoires in COVID-19. The protocol was immunoSEQ multiplex PCR, while the TCRdb copy is restricted to in-frame clones and leaves out a portion. In the table there are roughly 200,000 clones, around 87% of which are singletons. The sequencing input was peripheral blood. The source is a man aged 45 to 65 with acute or convalescent COVID-19. Each CDR3 is given with its conserved first and last residue. Each record gives: CDR3 protein, CDR3 DNA, D gene, J gene, V gene, clone size. A D gene is named only where the DNA matches it firmly. The size of a clone is reported for some rows only, either as once, few or many, or as a class for expanded clones.

CDR3 protein: CASSLDGPDTQYF
CDR3 DNA: TGTGCCAGCAGCTTAGATGGGCCAGATACGCAGTATTTT
D gene: -
J gene: TRBJ2-3
V gene: TRBV7-9
clone size: -

CDR3 protein: CASSKNNGYSATEKLFF
CDR3 DNA: TGTGCCAGCAGCAAAAATAATGGTTATAGCGCGACAGAAAAACTGTTTTTT
D gene: -
J gene: TRBJ1-4
V gene: TRBV21-1
clone size: -

CDR3 protein: CASSPLPGDSLNEQFF
CDR3 DNA: TGTGCCAGCAGCCCCCTCCCGGGGGACAGCCTCAATGAGCAGTTCTTC
D gene: -
J gene: TRBJ2-1
V gene: TRBV11-3
clone size: many

CDR3 protein: CASPHIGDRGEPTDTQYF
CDR3 DNA: TGTGCCAGCCCCCATATTGGGGACAGGGGGGAGCCCACAGATACGCAGTATTTT
D gene: TRBD1
J gene: TRBJ2-3
V gene: TRBV25-1
clone size: -

CDR3 protein: CASSLGLAGGPETQYF
CDR3 DNA: TGTGCCAGCAGCTTAGGACTAGCGGGAGGGCCAGAGACCCAGTACTTC
D gene: TRBD2
J gene: TRBJ2-5
V gene: TRBV7-8
clone size: -

CDR3 protein: CASSPNTGTQYF
CDR3 DNA: TGCGCCAGCAGCCCCAACACGGGTACGCAGTATTTT
D gene: -
J gene: TRBJ2-3
V gene: TRBV10-1
clone size: few

CDR3 protein: CASSVSGRAHNEQFF
CDR3 DNA: TGTGCCAGCAGCGTCAGCGGGAGGGCACACAATGAGCAGTTCTTC
D gene: TRBD2
J gene: TRBJ2-1
V gene: TRBV9
clone size: -

CDR3 protein: CASSFGQKETQYF
CDR3 DNA: TGTGCCAGCAGCTTCGGACAGAAAGAGACCCAGTACTTC
D gene: -
J gene: TRBJ2-5
V gene: TRBV7-2
clone size: -

CDR3 protein: CASSYSGGLGTDTQYF
CDR3 DNA: TGTGCCAGCAGTTACTCTGGGGGACTAGGTACCGATACGCAGTATTTT
D gene: TRBD2
J gene: TRBJ2-3
V gene: TRBV6-2/TRBV6-3
clone size: -

CDR3 protein: CSAAPRGTDTQYF
CDR3 DNA: TGCAGCGCCGCCCCCCGGGGCACAGATACGCAGTATTTT
D gene: -
J gene: TRBJ2-3
V gene: TRBV29-1
clone size: -

CDR3 protein: CASSFRGRGSSYTF
CDR3 DNA: TGTGCCAGCAGCTTTAGGGGCCGTGGAAGTAGCTACACCTTC
D gene: -
J gene: TRBJ1-2
V gene: TRBV7-2
clone size: -

CDR3 protein: CASRPLKGQGVLEQYF
CDR3 DNA: TGTGCCAGCAGGCCTCTTAAGGGACAGGGGGTCCTGGAGCAGTACTTC
D gene: TRBD1
J gene: TRBJ2-7
V gene: TRBV11-2
clone size: many

CDR3 protein: CASSLGTSGLYEQYF
CDR3 DNA: TGTGCCAGCAGCTTGGGGACTAGCGGGTTATACGAGCAGTACTTC
D gene: TRBD2
J gene: TRBJ2-7
V gene: TRBV7-6
clone size: -

CDR3 protein: CASSQIAGGPYEQYF
CDR3 DNA: TGCGCCAGCAGCCAAATAGCGGGAGGGCCGTACGAGCAGTACTTC
D gene: TRBD2
J gene: TRBJ2-7
V gene: TRBV4-1
clone size: -

CDR3 protein: CASSSPGTGGYEQYF
CDR3 DNA: TGTGCCAGCAGCTCCCCCGGGACAGGGGGCTACGAGCAGTACTTC
D gene: TRBD1
J gene: TRBJ2-7
V gene: TRBV27
clone size: -

CDR3 protein: CASTGGNGELFF
CDR3 DNA: TGTGCCAGCACCGGAGGGAACGGGGAGCTGTTTTTT
D gene: -
J gene: TRBJ2-2
V gene: TRBV6-1
clone size: -

CDR3 protein: CASDTGYQPQHF
CDR3 DNA: TGTGCCAGCGATACGGGATATCAGCCCCAGCATTTT
D gene: -
J gene: TRBJ1-5
V gene: TRBV6-6
clone size: few

CDR3 protein: CASSDTGDRYEQYF
CDR3 DNA: TGTGCCAGCAGCGATACAGGGGATCGGTACGAGCAGTACTTC
D gene: TRBD1
J gene: TRBJ2-7
V gene: TRBV27
clone size: -

CDR3 protein: CASSPLQGTMNTEAFF
CDR3 DNA: TGTGCCAGCTCACCACTTCAGGGGACAATGAACACTGAAGCTTTCTTT
D gene: -
J gene: TRBJ1-1
V gene: TRBV18
clone size: -

CDR3 protein: CASSIGTGKHEQYF
CDR3 DNA: TGCGCCAGCAGCATCGGGACAGGGAAACACGAGCAGTACTTC
D gene: TRBD1
J gene: TRBJ2-7
V gene: TRBV10-1
clone size: -

CDR3 protein: CASSFVARNTEAFF
CDR3 DNA: TGTGCCAGCAGTTTCGTAGCCCGGAACACTGAAGCTTTCTTT
D gene: -
J gene: TRBJ1-1
V gene: TRBV27
clone size: -

CDR3 protein: CAISESGAGGPGEQFF
CDR3 DNA: TGTGCCATCAGTGAGTCGGGAGCGGGAGGGCCAGGTGAGCAGTTCTTC
D gene: TRBD2
J gene: TRBJ2-1
V gene: TRBV10-3
clone size: -

CDR3 protein: CASSVDRYTEAFF
CDR3 DNA: TGTGCTAGCAGCGTGGACAGATACACTGAAGCTTTCTTT
D gene: -
J gene: TRBJ1-1
V gene: TRBV7-7
clone size: -

CDR3 protein: CASSQDLSRANTEAFF
CDR3 DNA: TGTGCCAGCAGCCAAGATCTATCCAGGGCGAACACTGAAGCTTTCTTT
D gene: -
J gene: TRBJ1-1
V gene: TRBV4-2
clone size: -

CDR3 protein: CASSPKITGGNEQFF
CDR3 DNA: TGTGCCAGCTCACCAAAGATCACCGGAGGCAATGAGCAATTCTTC
D gene: -
J gene: TRBJ2-1
V gene: TRBV18
clone size: -

CDR3 protein: CASSPWAPRSYNEQFF
CDR3 DNA: TGTGCCAGCAGCCCCTGGGCCCCCCGCTCCTACAATGAGCAGTTCTTC
D gene: -
J gene: TRBJ2-1
V gene: TRBV11-1
clone size: -

CDR3 protein: CAISSGLAENNEQFF
CDR3 DNA: TGTGCCATCAGCTCCGGACTAGCGGAGAACAATGAGCAGTTCTTC
D gene: TRBD2
J gene: TRBJ2-1
V gene: TRBV10-3
clone size: once

CDR3 protein: CASSLGQGLGTDTQYF
CDR3 DNA: TGTGCCAGCAGCTTAGGGCAGGGACTCGGCACAGATACGCAGTATTTT
D gene: -
J gene: TRBJ2-3
V gene: TRBV7-9
clone size: -

CDR3 protein: CASSGQQDVSPLHF
CDR3 DNA: TGTGCCAGCAGCGGACAGCAAGACGTTTCACCCCTCCACTTT
D gene: -
J gene: TRBJ1-6
V gene: TRBV2
clone size: -

CDR3 protein: CASSSWGTTLGGEQFF
CDR3 DNA: TGTGCCAGCAGTTCGTGGGGGACAACCTTAGGGGGTGAGCAGTTCTTC
D gene: -
J gene: TRBJ2-1
V gene: TRBV27
clone size: few

CDR3 protein: CASSIDPGLAHNEQFF
CDR3 DNA: TGTGCCAGCAGCATAGACCCGGGACTAGCCCACAATGAGCAGTTCTTC
D gene: TRBD2
J gene: TRBJ2-1
V gene: TRBV7-3
clone size: -

CDR3 protein: CASSPVLSSYNEQFF
CDR3 DNA: TGTGCCAGCTCACCAGTGCTGAGCTCCTACAATGAGCAGTTCTTC
D gene: -
J gene: TRBJ2-1
V gene: TRBV18
clone size: once

CDR3 protein: CASSQDSGTNNEQFF
CDR3 DNA: TGTGCCAGCAGCCAAGATAGCGGGACTAATAATGAGCAGTTCTTC
D gene: TRBD2
J gene: TRBJ2-1
V gene: TRBV4-2
clone size: -

CDR3 protein: CASSLVGNTIYF
CDR3 DNA: TGTGCCAGCAGTCTAGTCGGAAACACCATATATTTT
D gene: -
J gene: TRBJ1-3
V gene: TRBV7-2
clone size: once

CDR3 protein: CATKTSGGAKTQYF
CDR3 DNA: TGTGCCACCAAGACTAGCGGGGGGGCGAAGACCCAGTACTTC
D gene: TRBD2
J gene: TRBJ2-5
V gene: TRBV2
clone size: -

CDR3 protein: CASSSGPFSYNEQFF
CDR3 DNA: TGTGCCAGCAGCTCAGGGCCTTTCTCCTACAATGAGCAGTTCTTC
D gene: -
J gene: TRBJ2-1
V gene: TRBV7-2
clone size: -

CDR3 protein: CSVELSGSSYNEQFF
CDR3 DNA: TGCAGCGTTGAACTTAGCGGTAGCTCCTACAATGAGCAGTTCTTC
D gene: -
J gene: TRBJ2-1
V gene: TRBV29-1
clone size: -

CDR3 protein: CASSQRETSGHYEQYF
CDR3 DNA: TGCGCCAGCAGCCAACGAGAGACTAGTGGGCACTACGAGCAGTACTTC
D gene: -
J gene: TRBJ2-7
V gene: TRBV4-1
clone size: -

CDR3 protein: CASSYQQGSMNTEAFF
CDR3 DNA: TGCGCCAGCAGCTATCAACAGGGGAGCATGAACACTGAAGCTTTCTTT
D gene: TRBD1
J gene: TRBJ1-1
V gene: TRBV5-1
clone size: -

CDR3 protein: CASSYRAGETQYF
CDR3 DNA: TGTGCCAGCAGCTACCGGGCGGGAGAGACCCAGTACTTC
D gene: -
J gene: TRBJ2-5
V gene: TRBV13
clone size: -

CDR3 protein: CASSKGQGDAGANVLTF
CDR3 DNA: TGTGCCAGTAGTAAGGGACAGGGGGACGCTGGGGCCAACGTCCTGACTTTC
D gene: TRBD1
J gene: TRBJ2-6
V gene: TRBV19
clone size: -

CDR3 protein: CAVEGVDATDTQYF
CDR3 DNA: TGTGCCGTCGAGGGGGTCGATGCCACAGATACGCAGTATTTT
D gene: -
J gene: TRBJ2-3
V gene: TRBV15
clone size: -

CDR3 protein: CASSTAYRPGGTEAFF
CDR3 DNA: TGTGCCAGTAGTACCGCTTACAGACCGGGGGGCACTGAAGCTTTCTTT
D gene: -
J gene: TRBJ1-1
V gene: TRBV19
clone size: -

CDR3 protein: CASSFGRANYGYTF
CDR3 DNA: TGTGCCAGCAGCTTCGGCAGGGCTAACTATGGCTACACCTTC
D gene: -
J gene: TRBJ1-2
V gene: TRBV5-5
clone size: -

CDR3 protein: CASRTSGGSETQYF
CDR3 DNA: TGTGCCAGCCGGACCTCTGGGGGGAGTGAGACCCAGTACTTC
D gene: -
J gene: TRBJ2-5
V gene: TRBV28
clone size: -

CDR3 protein: CASSPRRHSLTGELFF
CDR3 DNA: TGTGCCAGCAGCCCGAGGCGGCATTCCTTGACCGGGGAGCTGTTTTTT
D gene: -
J gene: TRBJ2-2
V gene: TRBV7-2
clone size: few

CDR3 protein: CASSSPRGKNIQYF
CDR3 DNA: TGTGCCAGCAGCTCTCCTCGGGGCAAAAACATTCAGTACTTC
D gene: -
J gene: TRBJ2-4
V gene: TRBV5-5
clone size: -